A selection of T cell receptor beta chains follows, all from one sample in a study of T cells after posttransplantation cyclophosphamide. The method was immunoSEQ multiplex PCR; TCRdb's version includes in-frame clones alone and lacks a portion of them. This sample has fewer than 40,000 clones, each found more than once. Sequencing was done on a sample of PBMCs. The origin of the receptors is a woman under 40 in good health and a related stem cell transplant donor. Each CDR3 is given with its conserved first and last residue. A D gene is named only where the DNA matches it firmly. Only some rows state a clone size, as once, few, many or a class for expanded clones.

V gene,clone size,J gene,D gene,CDR3 DNA,CDR3 protein
TRBV5-6,many,TRBJ2-2,TRBD1,TGTGCCAGCAGCTTCAGGGACAGGGGGTATACCGGGGAGCTGTTTTTT,CASSFRDRGYTGELFF
TRBV15,.,TRBJ1-5,.,TGTGCCACCTCCAGGGGAAGGGGGGGAAATCAGCCCCAGCATTTT,CATSRGRGGNQPQHF
TRBV9,many,TRBJ2-1,TRBD2,TGTGCCAGCAGCGTAGGCGGGGGGCGCGACAATGAGCAGTTCTTC,CASSVGGGRDNEQFF
TRBV7-9,many,TRBJ1-2,.,TGTGCCAGCAGCTTCCGGGACACTACCTACACCTTC,CASSFRDTTYTF
TRBV4-3,many,TRBJ2-1,.,TGCGCCAGCAGCCAAGGTCGTGCGTTAGGGTATGAGCAGTTCTTC,CASSQGRALGYEQFF
TRBV15,many,TRBJ2-1,TRBD2,TGTGCCACCAGCCCTTGGACTAGCGGGGGACAAGCCCTCTACAATGAGCAGTTCTTC,CATSPWTSGGQALYNEQFF
TRBV12-3/TRBV12-4,.,TRBJ2-3,TRBD2,TGTGCCAGCGGGGGGGGCACAGATACGCAGTATTTT,CASGGGTDTQYF
TRBV5-4,many,TRBJ2-1,TRBD1,TGTGCCAGCAGCTCAGAACAGGGGGCGGGATACAATGAGCAGTTCTTC,CASSSEQGAGYNEQFF
TRBV6-2/TRBV6-3,many,TRBJ2-5,TRBD2,TGTGCCAGCAGTGCGGGGACTAGCGGGGGTGTGGAGACCCAGTACTTC,CASSAGTSGGVETQYF
TRBV4-1,many,TRBJ2-7,.,TGCGCCAGCAGCCCCCGGAGGGGAGACGGGGAGCAGTACTTC,CASSPRRGDGEQYF
TRBV4-1,.,TRBJ2-5,.,TGCGCCAGCAGCCAAGGGGTCCCGGGGGAGACCCAGTACTTC,CASSQGVPGETQYF
TRBV6-2/TRBV6-3,many,TRBJ1-1,TRBD1,TGTGCCAGCAGGAGGTGGACAGGATCAAACACTGAAGCTTTCTTT,CASRRWTGSNTEAFF
TRBV29-1,.,TRBJ2-7,TRBD1,TGCAGCGTGGGGACAGGGGGGGCGTACGAGCAGTACTTC,CSVGTGGAYEQYF
TRBV7-2,many,TRBJ1-1,.,TGTGCCAGCAGCCCCCCGGGGGTTAGGACTGAAGCTTTCTTT,CASSPPGVRTEAFF
TRBV29-1,many,TRBJ1-4,.,TGCAGCGTTGAAGTCGGGGAAAAACTGTTTTTT,CSVEVGEKLFF
TRBV6-1,many,TRBJ1-6,.,TGTGCCAGCAGTGAACGGTATAATTCACCCCTCCACTTT,CASSERYNSPLHF
TRBV5-1,many,TRBJ1-6,.,TGCGCCAGCAGCATTGGCTCCCGCCCCTATAATTCACCCCTCCACTTT,CASSIGSRPYNSPLHF
TRBV18,many,TRBJ2-1,TRBD2,TGTGCCAGCTCACCCAAGACTAGCGGGGGGGCCTACAATGAGCAGTTCTTC,CASSPKTSGGAYNEQFF
TRBV19,many,TRBJ1-2,.,TGTGCCAGTAGTATTGGCAGGAGTAACTATGGCTACACCTTC,CASSIGRSNYGYTF
TRBV12-3/TRBV12-4,many,TRBJ1-2,TRBD1,TGTGCCAGCAGTACGTACAGGGGACCCGGATCCTTTAACTATGGCTACACCTTC,CASSTYRGPGSFNYGYTF
TRBV12-3/TRBV12-4,many,TRBJ1-5,.,TGTGCCAGCAGTTTAGGGGCCCTGGGGCAGGGGTATCAGCCCCAGCATTTT,CASSLGALGQGYQPQHF
TRBV27,many,TRBJ1-5,TRBD1,TGTGCCAGCAGTCCGAAACAGGGGACCCTAAATCAGCCCCAGCATTTT,CASSPKQGTLNQPQHF
TRBV30,.,TRBJ1-5,TRBD1,TGTGCCTGGAGCGCCGGGACAGGGATTCAGCCCCAGCATTTT,CAWSAGTGIQPQHF
TRBV25-1,many,TRBJ1-1,.,TGTGCCAGCAGTGAACCAGGGGTGAACACTGAAGCTTTCTTT,CASSEPGVNTEAFF
TRBV5-6,many,TRBJ2-7,TRBD1,TGTGCCAGCAGCTTGGCCCTCGGGACAGGGACCTCCTACGAGCAGTACTTC,CASSLALGTGTSYEQYF
TRBV6-5,many,TRBJ2-1,TRBD2,TGTGCCAGCAGTTACGGGGGGGACAATGAGCAGTTCTTC,CASSYGGDNEQFF
TRBV6-6,many,TRBJ1-3,TRBD1,TGTGCCAGCAGCGGTACAGGGGGTAACACCATATATTTT,CASSGTGGNTIYF
TRBV19,many,TRBJ1-5,.,TGTGCCAGTAGTACACAGGTCAATCAGCCCCAGCATTTT,CASSTQVNQPQHF
TRBV6-2/TRBV6-3,many,TRBJ1-5,TRBD1,TGTGCCAGCAGCCACAGGGGGCTTTCTCAGCCCCAGCATTTT,CASSHRGLSQPQHF
TRBV7-2,many,TRBJ2-1,TRBD2,TGTGCCAGCAGCTTAGTGGCGGGGGGAGCGTACAATGAGCAGTTCTTC,CASSLVAGGAYNEQFF
TRBV5-1,many,TRBJ1-2,.,TGCGCCAGCAGCTTGGAGGGGAGAGGAGGCTACACCTTC,CASSLEGRGGYTF
TRBV6-2/TRBV6-3,many,TRBJ1-2,.,TGTGCCAGCAGTTACTCTCAGGCCTACTCTCACGGCTACACCTTC,CASSYSQAYSHGYTF
TRBV6-4,many,TRBJ1-6,TRBD1,TGTGCCAGCAGTGAACAGGGGGATAATTCACCCCTCCACTTT,CASSEQGDNSPLHF
TRBV28,.,TRBJ1-2,TRBD1,TGTGCCAGCAGTACATCGACAGGGACTGCACATTATGGCTACACCTTC,CASSTSTGTAHYGYTF
TRBV5-1,many,TRBJ2-5,TRBD1,TGCGCCAGCAGCCGGGACAGGGGAGAGACCCAGTACTTC,CASSRDRGETQYF
TRBV18,.,TRBJ2-7,.,TGTGCCAGCTCACTGGACAGTTTCTACGAGCAGTACTTC,CASSLDSFYEQYF
TRBV5-4,many,TRBJ2-3,.,TGTGCCAGCAGGTCTAGCACAGATACGCAGTATTTT,CASRSSTDTQYF
TRBV6-7,many,TRBJ2-5,TRBD2,TGTGCCAGCAGTTACCCCACAGCGGGGCAAGAGACCCAGTACTTC,CASSYPTAGQETQYF
TRBV10-3,many,TRBJ1-5,.,TGTGCCATCAGTGACGGTCAGGTTGGCCAGCCCCAGCATTTT,CAISDGQVGQPQHF
TRBV30,.,TRBJ1-2,.,TGTGCCTGGCTTATGCAGGGCGGTAACGGCTACACCTTC,CAWLMQGGNGYTF
TRBV27,many,TRBJ1-5,.,TGTGCCAGCAGTTTAAGGGGTTATAGCAATCAGCCCCAGCATTTT,CASSLRGYSNQPQHF
TRBV24-1,many,TRBJ2-7,TRBD1,TGTGCCACCAGTGATACCGACAGGGTCGAGCAGTACTTC,CATSDTDRVEQYF
TRBV19,many,TRBJ2-7,TRBD1,TGTGCCAGTAGTATAGGTCCCGGGACAGGGCGCTACGAGCAGTACTTC,CASSIGPGTGRYEQYF
TRBV27,few,TRBJ1-2,TRBD1,TGTGCCAGCAGTACCTACAGGGGGAAAAACTATGGCTACACCTTC,CASSTYRGKNYGYTF
TRBV5-4,many,TRBJ2-1,TRBD2,TGTGCCAGCAGCCTTCCGGGACTAGGTCTCAATGAGCAGTTCTTC,CASSLPGLGLNEQFF
TRBV7-2,.,TRBJ2-5,TRBD1,TGTGCCAGCAGCCAGGGACAGGGAGAGAGGGAGACCCAGTACTTC,CASSQGQGERETQYF
TRBV30,few,TRBJ1-2,TRBD1,TGTGCCTGGAGGCGACAGGGGAGCCACTATGGCTACACCTTC,CAWRRQGSHYGYTF
TRBV19,many,TRBJ1-1,.,TGTGCCAGTAGTATAGCAGGGGACACTGAAGCTTTCTTT,CASSIAGDTEAFF
TRBV11-2,many,TRBJ1-3,.,TGTGCCAGCAGCTTAAGGTTCTCTGGAAACACCATATATTTT,CASSLRFSGNTIYF
TRBV27,many,TRBJ2-5,TRBD1,TGTGCCAGCAAGGTGACAGGGGGTCCACTCCAAGAGACCCAGTACTTC,CASKVTGGPLQETQYF